This record looks at one TCR beta chain sequence and its context. The record originates from a study of control samples from healthy donors and cancer patients. Sequenced by immunoSEQ multiplex PCR; TCRdb stores in-frame clones only, minus some. The sample carries 100,000 to 150,000 clones, roughly 90% recorded once. The CDR3 has 16 amino acids. V lost 0 bases to trimming and J lost 5 bases, with 14 bases between them. Germline V lookup: CDR1 LNHDA, CDR2 SQIVND (reference sequence). The V and J genes are TRBV19 and TRBJ2-4; D gene ambiguous. Sequences were obtained from PBMCs. This TCR was sampled from a man aged 45-65 years with head and neck cancer. CDR3 amino acids: CASSIEARMTENIQYF. Here the CDR3 DNA reads TGTGCCAGTAGTATAGAGGCCAGAATGACCGAAAACATTCAGTACTTC.